This T cell receptor (beta chain) was identified in a study of blood T cell repertoires in COVID-19. Study at large: From the United States, Italy and Spain came samples of acute and convalescent COVID-19.

In the original analysis: Reference gene primer amplification in the assay estimated nucleated cell counts. The method was immunoSEQ multiplex PCR; TCRdb's version includes in-frame clones alone and lacks a portion of them. V and J calls and clone size are copied from that table; D and trimming were computed from the DNA. The table lists some 290,000 clones, just under 90% of them singletons. Allocation to cohorts depended on clinical history reported by the participants. The study counted Cohort 3 donors as recovered given two negative PCRs, clearance, or symptom resolution. The material sequenced was PBMCs or T cells enriched from blood (not recorded which). This receptor was obtained from a woman in her thirties who had recovered from COVID-19.

CDR3 in DNA: TGTGCCAGCAGTTACTCGAGGTGGAACACTGAAGCTTTCTTT. Translated, it gives CASSYSRWNTEAFF. V usage is TRBV6-5 and J usage is TRBJ1-1; D ambiguous. The germline gives CDR1 MNHEY, CDR2 SVGAGI. V lost 0 bases to trimming and J lost 1 base, with 6 bases between them. This CDR3 has 14 amino acids.